A selection of T cell receptor beta chains follows, all from one sample in a study of blood T cell repertoires in COVID-19. The assay was immunoSEQ multiplex PCR, and TCRdb's table has in-frame clones only and misses some. The sample holds around 270,000 clones, approximately 85% seen once. Sequences were obtained from peripheral blood. The source is a human donor with COVID-19, enrolled during active disease. The donor label of this sample is uncertain. Each CDR3 is given with its conserved first and last residue. D genes are given only for firm matches. Only some rows state a clone size, as once, few, many or a class for expanded clones.

d_call: -; j_call: TRBJ1-1; v_call: TRBV18; clone_size: -; cdr3_nt: TGTGCCAGCTCACCACGAAGAAGCCCGGGACTCACTGAAGCTTTCTTT; cdr3_aa: CASSPRRSPGLTEAFF
d_call: -; j_call: TRBJ1-4; v_call: TRBV18; clone_size: -; cdr3_nt: TGTGCCAGCTCAGCTAGAAGATATGAAAAACTGTTTTTT; cdr3_aa: CASSARRYEKLFF
d_call: -; j_call: TRBJ1-2; v_call: TRBV28; clone_size: once; cdr3_nt: TGTGCCAGCAGTTTGGGGGGGGCGCAAGGCTACACCTTC; cdr3_aa: CASSLGGAQGYTF
d_call: -; j_call: TRBJ2-7; v_call: TRBV7-2; clone_size: few; cdr3_nt: TGTGCCAGCAGCTTGACGGGACAACTCACCTACGAGCAGTACTTC; cdr3_aa: CASSLTGQLTYEQYF
d_call: -; j_call: TRBJ1-3; v_call: TRBV12-3/TRBV12-4; clone_size: once; cdr3_nt: TGTGCCAGCAGTTTAGGGGGGGCCATATATTTT; cdr3_aa: CASSLGGAIYF
d_call: TRBD1; j_call: TRBJ2-5; v_call: TRBV2; clone_size: -; cdr3_nt: TGTGCCAGCACCATACAGGGGATGGAGACCCAGTACTTC; cdr3_aa: CASTIQGMETQYF
d_call: TRBD2; j_call: TRBJ2-7; v_call: TRBV5-1; clone_size: -; cdr3_nt: TGCGCCAGCAGCCGGACTAGCGGGAGGGAGACCTACTCCTACGAGCAGTACTTC; cdr3_aa: CASSRTSGRETYSYEQYF
d_call: TRBD1; j_call: TRBJ1-1; v_call: TRBV6-5; clone_size: -; cdr3_nt: TGTGCCAGCAGTTACTCGAGCCAGGGGGCGCGGGAAGCTTTCTTT; cdr3_aa: CASSYSSQGAREAFF
d_call: TRBD1; j_call: TRBJ1-2; v_call: TRBV28; clone_size: -; cdr3_nt: TGTGCCAGCAGAATACAGGGGATCGTTTCTGGCTACACCTTC; cdr3_aa: CASRIQGIVSGYTF
d_call: -; j_call: TRBJ1-2; v_call: TRBV7-9; clone_size: -; cdr3_nt: TGTGCCAGCAGCTCGGGCGACAGGCCGACCGCTAACTATGGCTACACCTTC; cdr3_aa: CASSSGDRPTANYGYTF
d_call: TRBD2; j_call: TRBJ2-1; v_call: TRBV30; clone_size: -; cdr3_nt: TGTGCCTGGAGCCAGACCGGGACTAGCGGAAACAATGAGCAGTTCTTC; cdr3_aa: CAWSQTGTSGNNEQFF
d_call: TRBD1; j_call: TRBJ1-3; v_call: TRBV28; clone_size: -; cdr3_nt: TGTGCCAGCAGTTTTAGGACAGGGGACCCCTCTGGAAACACCATATATTTT; cdr3_aa: CASSFRTGDPSGNTIYF
d_call: TRBD1; j_call: TRBJ2-7; v_call: TRBV6-5; clone_size: -; cdr3_nt: TGTGCCAGCAGCGCTTATGGACAGGGCCCCTACGAGCAGTACTTC; cdr3_aa: CASSAYGQGPYEQYF
d_call: TRBD1; j_call: TRBJ2-7; v_call: TRBV5-1; clone_size: -; cdr3_nt: TGCGCCAGCAGCGATCCCCGACAGGGGCGGACCTACGAGCAGTACTTC; cdr3_aa: CASSDPRQGRTYEQYF
d_call: TRBD2; j_call: TRBJ2-2; v_call: TRBV4-1; clone_size: -; cdr3_nt: TGCGCCAGCAGCCAAGATCTCCTAGCGGGAGGGCCGTTGGGCACCGGGGAGCTGTTTTTT; cdr3_aa: CASSQDLLAGGPLGTGELFF
d_call: TRBD1; j_call: TRBJ2-7; v_call: TRBV7-9; clone_size: -; cdr3_nt: TGTGCCAGCAGCCCGGGACAGGGAGCGACCTACGAGCAGTACTTC; cdr3_aa: CASSPGQGATYEQYF
d_call: -; j_call: TRBJ2-1; v_call: TRBV7-3; clone_size: -; cdr3_nt: TGTGCCAGCAGCCGCCTGCTAGCCGACAATGAGCAGTTCTTC; cdr3_aa: CASSRLLADNEQFF
d_call: TRBD1; j_call: TRBJ1-4; v_call: TRBV7-2; clone_size: -; cdr3_nt: TGTGCCAGCAGCCAGACAGGGGGGAGTGAAAAACTGTTTTTT; cdr3_aa: CASSQTGGSEKLFF
d_call: TRBD1; j_call: TRBJ1-4; v_call: TRBV25-1; clone_size: -; cdr3_nt: TGTGCCAGCAGTGAGGGGGTTTTCGGGACAGCTTCGGATGAAAAACTGTTTTTT; cdr3_aa: CASSEGVFGTASDEKLFF
d_call: -; j_call: TRBJ1-4; v_call: TRBV6-6; clone_size: few; cdr3_nt: TGTGCCAGCAGTTACAGGAGGGAGAATGAAAAACTGTTTTTT; cdr3_aa: CASSYRRENEKLFF
d_call: -; j_call: TRBJ1-6; v_call: TRBV3-1/TRBV3-2; clone_size: -; cdr3_nt: TGTGCCAGCAGACGATACACTACAGTCCCGAGCGGGGATTCACCCCTCCACTTT; cdr3_aa: CASRRYTTVPSGDSPLHF
d_call: -; j_call: TRBJ2-1; v_call: TRBV7-9; clone_size: once; cdr3_nt: TGTGCCAGCAGCTCCCCCCCCCACTACAATGAGCAGTTCTTC; cdr3_aa: CASSSPPHYNEQFF
d_call: TRBD1; j_call: TRBJ1-3; v_call: TRBV9; clone_size: -; cdr3_nt: TGTGCCAGCAGCGTCCAGGACAGGGGCTCTGGAAACACCATATATTTT; cdr3_aa: CASSVQDRGSGNTIYF
d_call: -; j_call: TRBJ1-2; v_call: TRBV3-1/TRBV3-2; clone_size: -; cdr3_nt: TGTGCCAGCAGCCAAGACACATTTAACTATGGCTACACCTTC; cdr3_aa: CASSQDTFNYGYTF
d_call: TRBD1; j_call: TRBJ2-5; v_call: TRBV7-9; clone_size: -; cdr3_nt: TGTGCCAGCAGCGTGACAGGGTACCAAGAGACCCAGTACTTC; cdr3_aa: CASSVTGYQETQYF
d_call: TRBD2; j_call: TRBJ2-5; v_call: TRBV5-1; clone_size: -; cdr3_nt: TGCGCCAGCAGCTTGGTAGGCGGGAGAGTAGAGACCCAGTACTTC; cdr3_aa: CASSLVGGRVETQYF
d_call: -; j_call: TRBJ2-7; v_call: TRBV15; clone_size: once; cdr3_nt: TGTGCCACCAGTACTCGTGGCGAGCAGTACTTC; cdr3_aa: CATSTRGEQYF
d_call: TRBD2; j_call: TRBJ2-7; v_call: TRBV11-2; clone_size: -; cdr3_nt: TGTGCCAGCAGCTTTAGCGGGGCCTACGAGCAGTACTTC; cdr3_aa: CASSFSGAYEQYF
d_call: TRBD1; j_call: TRBJ1-4; v_call: TRBV11-2; clone_size: -; cdr3_nt: TGTGCCAGCAGCTTAGGACAGGGGGCAACTAATGAAAAACTGTTTTTT; cdr3_aa: CASSLGQGATNEKLFF
d_call: -; j_call: TRBJ1-1; v_call: TRBV29-1; clone_size: -; cdr3_nt: TGCAGCGTTGGTAGGGGGACTGAAGCTTTCTTT; cdr3_aa: CSVGRGTEAFF
d_call: -; j_call: TRBJ1-1; v_call: TRBV9; clone_size: -; cdr3_nt: TGTGCCAGCAGTAAAGGCCGGGGGGCCAGCACTGAAGCTTTCTTT; cdr3_aa: CASSKGRGASTEAFF
d_call: TRBD1; j_call: TRBJ1-1; v_call: TRBV27; clone_size: -; cdr3_nt: TGTGCCAGCAGCCGACCGGACCTACAGGGGGAAGCTTTCTTT; cdr3_aa: CASSRPDLQGEAFF
d_call: -; j_call: TRBJ1-2; v_call: TRBV9; clone_size: -; cdr3_nt: TGTGCCAGCAGCGTAGTGGACCGGGGCTATGGCTACACCTTC; cdr3_aa: CASSVVDRGYGYTF
d_call: -; j_call: TRBJ2-1; v_call: TRBV3-1/TRBV3-2; clone_size: -; cdr3_nt: TGTGCCAGCAGCCAGTCCAGGGCGGATGAGCAGTTCTTC; cdr3_aa: CASSQSRADEQFF
d_call: TRBD2; j_call: TRBJ2-2; v_call: TRBV7-9; clone_size: -; cdr3_nt: TGTGCCAGCAGCATCGGACTAGCGGGAGAAACCGGGGAGCTGTTTTTT; cdr3_aa: CASSIGLAGETGELFF
d_call: TRBD2; j_call: TRBJ2-3; v_call: TRBV2; clone_size: few; cdr3_nt: TGTGCCAGCAGTTTTACGGCACAGACTAGCGGGAGGACAGATACGCAGTATTTT; cdr3_aa: CASSFTAQTSGRTDTQYF
d_call: -; j_call: TRBJ2-2; v_call: TRBV5-6; clone_size: -; cdr3_nt: TGTGCCAGCAGCCGCGCGAGTAACACCGGGGAGCTGTTTTTT; cdr3_aa: CASSRASNTGELFF
d_call: TRBD1; j_call: TRBJ1-6; v_call: TRBV2; clone_size: -; cdr3_nt: TGTGCCAGCAGTTCCCAGGGGGCGGTTAATTCACCCCTCCACTTT; cdr3_aa: CASSSQGAVNSPLHF
d_call: TRBD2; j_call: TRBJ2-7; v_call: TRBV6-1; clone_size: -; cdr3_nt: TGTGCCAGCAGTGAGAACACGGGGGGACTATTCTACGAGCAGTACTTC; cdr3_aa: CASSENTGGLFYEQYF
d_call: -; j_call: TRBJ1-1; v_call: TRBV5-6; clone_size: -; cdr3_nt: TGTGCCAGCAGCTTGGGTTTAACAGCATCTGACCTGAACACTGAAGCTTTCTTT; cdr3_aa: CASSLGLTASDLNTEAFF
d_call: TRBD1; j_call: TRBJ1-2; v_call: TRBV2; clone_size: -; cdr3_nt: TGTGCCAGCAGTCCGGGACAGGGGATCGGCTACACCTTC; cdr3_aa: CASSPGQGIGYTF
d_call: -; j_call: TRBJ2-7; v_call: TRBV6-5; clone_size: many; cdr3_nt: TGTGCCAGCACCCCCGGACAGAGCTACGAGCAGTACTTC; cdr3_aa: CASTPGQSYEQYF
d_call: -; j_call: TRBJ1-5; v_call: TRBV7-2; clone_size: -; cdr3_nt: TGTGCCAGCAGCTTTCGGCAGGGGAGTCAGCCCCAGCATTTT; cdr3_aa: CASSFRQGSQPQHF
d_call: TRBD2; j_call: TRBJ2-5; v_call: TRBV10-2; clone_size: -; cdr3_nt: TGCGCCAGCAGTGAGTCAAACGGGAGGGCCCGGGAGACCCAGTACTTC; cdr3_aa: CASSESNGRARETQYF
d_call: TRBD1; j_call: TRBJ1-2; v_call: TRBV10-2; clone_size: -; cdr3_nt: TGCGCCAGCAGTGAGTCGCGGGGACAGAGCTATGGCTACACCTTC; cdr3_aa: CASSESRGQSYGYTF
d_call: -; j_call: TRBJ2-7; v_call: TRBV18; clone_size: once; cdr3_nt: TGTGCCAGCTCACTAACACGGGACTCCACCTACGAGCAGTACTTC; cdr3_aa: CASSLTRDSTYEQYF
d_call: TRBD1; j_call: TRBJ1-2; v_call: TRBV12-3/TRBV12-4; clone_size: -; cdr3_nt: TGTGCCAGTAGTGGGACAGGGCATGGCTACACCTTC; cdr3_aa: CASSGTGHGYTF
d_call: -; j_call: TRBJ2-1; v_call: TRBV7-2; clone_size: few; cdr3_nt: TGTGCCAGCAGCTTAGTCTGGGGAGACAATGAGCAGTTCTTC; cdr3_aa: CASSLVWGDNEQFF
d_call: TRBD1; j_call: TRBJ1-4; v_call: TRBV30; clone_size: -; cdr3_nt: TGTGCCTGGAGCCCCGGTGGGACAGAAGATGAAAAACTGTTTTTT; cdr3_aa: CAWSPGGTEDEKLFF
d_call: TRBD1; j_call: TRBJ2-1; v_call: TRBV6-5; clone_size: once; cdr3_nt: TGTGCCACCCTGAGGACAGGGGGCGTCAATGAGCAGTTCTTC; cdr3_aa: CATLRTGGVNEQFF
d_call: TRBD1; j_call: TRBJ1-1; v_call: TRBV9; clone_size: -; cdr3_nt: TGTGCCAGCAGCGCCTCGGGACAGGGGACGAACACTGAAGCTTTCTTT; cdr3_aa: CASSASGQGTNTEAFF
d_call: -; j_call: TRBJ2-2; v_call: TRBV5-1; clone_size: -; cdr3_nt: TGCGCCAGCAGCTTGTCCCCCGGGAATACCAACACCGGGGAGCTGTTTTTT; cdr3_aa: CASSLSPGNTNTGELFF
d_call: -; j_call: TRBJ1-2; v_call: TRBV2; clone_size: once; cdr3_nt: TGTGCCAGCAAACCAGGTGATTCCTATGGCTACACCTTC; cdr3_aa: CASKPGDSYGYTF
d_call: -; j_call: TRBJ1-1; v_call: TRBV12-3/TRBV12-4; clone_size: -; cdr3_nt: TGTGCCAGCAGTTTCCGGGAAGTGACTGAAGCTTTCTTT; cdr3_aa: CASSFREVTEAFF